A single TCR beta chain is shown here with its context. A second PCR of roughly 7 to 11 cycles used a sample-barcoded 5' primer and a J-beta primer mix. In TCRdb, the 5' RACE reads were re-called with MiXCR into one record per CDR3 protein. The sample gives over 1,200,000 distinct CDR3 sequences, around 55% of which show up once; roughly 6.3% is in the top ten. Germline V gene data show CDR1 as DFQATT and CDR2 as SNEGSKA (reference sequence). The CDR3 spans 9 residues. This record belongs to a study of blood T cells in healthy people across ages. The study drew donors from healthy Caucasian individuals in Russia aged roughly 6 to 90.

The receptor's source is a man younger than 35 in good health. The gene calls are TRBV20-1 and TRBJ1-2, with a tentative D call TRBD1 (6 bases). Sequenced input: blood. CDR3 residues: CEQGCGYTF. In nucleotides, the CDR3 is TGCGAACAGGGATGCGGCTACACCTTC.